This is a list of T cell receptor beta chains from one sample in a study of T cell responses to AZD1222 COVID-19 vaccine. TCRdb's table, derived via immunoSEQ multiplex PCR, lists solely in-frame clones and lacks some. Of over 100,000 clones listed, about nine tenths were seen once; the top ten hold 5% to 5.5%. Sample: peripheral blood, taken on day 0 of AZD1222 vaccination. Every receptor here comes from an adult in good health. Each CDR3 is given without its conserved first and last residue. The D gene is left open where the match is weak. The size entry is marked missing in some rows and otherwise reads once, few, many or a size class.

length,size,D,V,J,CDR3
16,-,TRBD1,TRBV5-1,TRBJ2-6,AGSGLGQADSGANVLT
12,-,-,TRBV28,TRBJ2-2,ASLGGGNTGELF
13,-,TRBD1,TRBV6-5,TRBJ2-1,ASSLHRGKVNEQF
14,once,TRBD1,TRBV7-2,TRBJ2-4,ASSQGQGLAKNIQY
14,-,TRBD2,TRBV29-1,TRBJ2-2,SVDGAGGANTGELF
11,-,TRBD1,TRBV6-5,TRBJ2-7,ASSWQGAYEQY
11,once,-,TRBV5-4,TRBJ1-1,ASSDGVNTEAF
12,-,TRBD1,TRBV3-1/TRBV3-2,TRBJ1-1,ASSQRTGDTEAF
12,-,-,TRBV9,TRBJ2-2,ASSVAPNTGELF
15,-,-,TRBV27,TRBJ1-2,ASSLDAGRRTGDGYT
14,-,-,TRBV4-3,TRBJ2-6,ASSQDPVNGANVLT
13,-,TRBD1,TRBV18,TRBJ1-4,ASSPPDREGEKLF
14,-,-,TRBV19,TRBJ1-2,ASTVAGVSANYGYT
10,once,-,TRBV2,TRBJ2-2,ASSGQTGELF
10,-,-,TRBV18,TRBJ2-1,ASSPFGTEQF
13,-,-,TRBV2,TRBJ1-5,ASSPPGLLYPPQH
14,-,TRBD2,TRBV11-3,TRBJ2-1,ASSLTSGGTHNEQF
12,-,-,TRBV7-2,TRBJ1-2,ASSLVFSGSGYT
15,-,-,TRBV4-2,TRBJ2-1,ASSQAPTGSSYNEQF
11,-,-,TRBV28,TRBJ2-7,ASSLRASYEQY
13,once,-,TRBV28,TRBJ1-2,ASLPHPVQNYGYT
14,few,-,TRBV28,TRBJ1-3,ASSLGGAEPGNTIY
11,-,-,TRBV6-5,TRBJ2-2,ASTRGAGGELF
12,-,-,TRBV27,TRBJ1-4,ASSSYDKNEKLF
11,-,-,TRBV4-1,TRBJ1-4,ASSPGLYEKLF
11,-,TRBD1,TRBV5-1,TRBJ1-2,ASGGQEHYGYT
14,once,-,TRBV7-9,TRBJ1-1,ASSPRVWGGSTEAF
12,-,-,TRBV19,TRBJ1-1,ASSRAAENTEAF
15,-,-,TRBV28,TRBJ1-4,ASSYTRPGRVNEKLF
13,-,-,TRBV7-2,TRBJ2-3,ASSYMGYESDTQY
13,-,TRBD1,TRBV28,TRBJ2-7,ASSSETGSSYEQY
13,-,-,TRBV19,TRBJ1-4,ASSKIGATNEKLF
11,-,TRBD1,TRBV28,TRBJ1-6,ASQGGYNSPLH
15,-,-,TRBV5-1,TRBJ2-6,ASSRDLQGSGANVLT
13,-,-,TRBV3-1/TRBV3-2,TRBJ2-1,ASSLTGYWYNEQF
12,once,TRBD1,TRBV10-3,TRBJ1-2,AIRTGGNDYGYT
11,-,-,TRBV12-1,TRBJ1-1,ASSFRGGNEAF
12,-,-,TRBV6-2/TRBV6-3,TRBJ1-1,ASSPPAGRTEAF
11,-,-,TRBV7-2,TRBJ1-1,ASSFHRVDEAF
13,few,TRBD1,TRBV5-1,TRBJ2-3,ASNPDRAETDTQY
11,once,-,TRBV19,TRBJ1-2,ASSMSRPDAYT
11,-,-,TRBV7-3,TRBJ2-2,ASSTANTGELF
14,-,-,TRBV15,TRBJ1-5,ATSPPKAFSNQPQH
14,-,-,TRBV19,TRBJ2-2,ASSSVNAPNTGELF
14,once,-,TRBV11-3,TRBJ1-3,ASSLGRKSSGNTIY
12,-,-,TRBV5-1,TRBJ1-5,ASSSWGGNQPQH
14,-,TRBD1,TRBV4-2,TRBJ1-6,ASSQHPGQGNSPLH
13,-,TRBD2,TRBV3-1/TRBV3-2,TRBJ2-1,ASSQRDSGGFFPF
14,-,TRBD1,TRBV12-5,TRBJ2-3,ASGPGGQTSTDTQY
16,once,TRBD2,TRBV7-8,TRBJ2-2,ASSLTSSTLWDTGELF
14,few,TRBD1,TRBV15,TRBJ2-2,ATSRGNRGRSGELF
13,-,TRBD1,TRBV19,TRBJ2-7,ASSIVVGTGGEQY